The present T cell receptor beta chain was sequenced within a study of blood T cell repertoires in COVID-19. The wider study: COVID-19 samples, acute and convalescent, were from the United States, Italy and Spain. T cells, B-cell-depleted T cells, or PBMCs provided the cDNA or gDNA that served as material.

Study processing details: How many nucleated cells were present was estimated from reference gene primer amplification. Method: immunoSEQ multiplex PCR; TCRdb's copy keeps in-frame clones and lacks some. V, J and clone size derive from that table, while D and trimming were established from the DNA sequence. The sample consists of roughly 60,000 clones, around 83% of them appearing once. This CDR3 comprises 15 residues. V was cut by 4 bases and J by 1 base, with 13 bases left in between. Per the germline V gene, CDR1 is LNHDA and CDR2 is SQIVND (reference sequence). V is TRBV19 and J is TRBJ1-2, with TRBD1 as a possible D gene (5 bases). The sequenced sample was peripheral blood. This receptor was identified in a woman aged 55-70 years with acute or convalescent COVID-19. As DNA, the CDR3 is TGTGCCAGTAGTAGCCACAGGTTGGGTAACTATGGCTACACCTTC. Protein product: CASSSHRLGNYGYTF.